This T cell receptor (beta chain) was recovered during a study of T cell repertoires in cytomegalovirus infection. Study details: CMV infection plus the matching HLA type was flagged by public TCR beta signatures. General observations from the study: CMV carriers having the relevant HLA were flagged by cumulative public TCR beta family frequency. Ex vivo, HLA-C-restricted CMV-specific TCR beta clonotypes prevailed over the rest of the response.

This clonotype was counted only a few times. Its antigen is currently unknown. CDR1 and CDR2 from the germline V gene are SNHLY and FYNNEI. The CDR3 extends over 17 amino acids. Trimming cost V 5 bases and J 2 bases, with 20 bases left between them. TCRdb called the reads again in MiXCR, with one record for every CDR3 protein. Here the sample spans approximately 750,000 distinct CDR3 sequences, 35% to 40% being singletons. The sequencing sample was made of PBMCs. The origin of this receptor is a human donor in good health (CMV status not recorded). Some clones in this sample may be carry-over from other donors' samples. The chain is built from TRBV2 and TRBJ2-3, with D perhaps TRBD2 (6 bases). CDR3 nucleotides: TGTGCCAGCAGTCAGACAACGGGACTCGGAGCCACAGATACGCAGTATTTT. Translating it yields CASSQTTGLGATDTQYF. Full variable domain (outside the CDR3, taken from reference TRBV2 and TRBJ2-3): EPEVTQTPSHQVTQMGQEVILRCVPISNHLYFYWYRQILGQKVEFLVSFYNNEISEKSEIFDDQFSVERPDGSNFTLKIRSTKLEDSAMYFCASSQTTGLGATDTQYFGPGTRLTVL.